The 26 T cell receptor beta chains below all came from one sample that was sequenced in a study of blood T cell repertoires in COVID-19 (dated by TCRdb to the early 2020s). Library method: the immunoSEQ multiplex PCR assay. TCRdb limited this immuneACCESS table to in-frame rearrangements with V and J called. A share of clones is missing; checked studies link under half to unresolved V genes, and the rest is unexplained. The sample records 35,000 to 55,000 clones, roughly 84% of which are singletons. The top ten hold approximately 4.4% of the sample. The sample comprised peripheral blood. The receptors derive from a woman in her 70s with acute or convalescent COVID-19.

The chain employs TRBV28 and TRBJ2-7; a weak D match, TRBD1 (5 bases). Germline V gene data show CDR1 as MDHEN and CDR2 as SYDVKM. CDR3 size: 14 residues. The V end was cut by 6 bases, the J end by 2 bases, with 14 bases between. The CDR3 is CASSRTGSPYEQYF. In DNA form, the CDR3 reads TGTGCCAGCAGCAGAACAGGATCCCCCTACGAGCAGTACTTC.

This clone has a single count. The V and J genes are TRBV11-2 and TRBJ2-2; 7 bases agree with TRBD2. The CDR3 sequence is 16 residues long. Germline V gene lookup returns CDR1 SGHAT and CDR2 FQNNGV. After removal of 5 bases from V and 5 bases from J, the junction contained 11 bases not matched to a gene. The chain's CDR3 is CASSTRLAPGTGELFF. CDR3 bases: TGTGCCAGCAGCACCCGACTAGCCCCGGGGACCGGGGAGCTGTTTTTT.

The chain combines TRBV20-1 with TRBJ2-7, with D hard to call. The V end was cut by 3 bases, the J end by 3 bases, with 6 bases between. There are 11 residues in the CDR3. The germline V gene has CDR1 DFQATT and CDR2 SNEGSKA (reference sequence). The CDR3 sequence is CSASDVYEQYF. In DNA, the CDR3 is TGCAGTGCTAGTGACGTCTACGAGCAGTACTTC.

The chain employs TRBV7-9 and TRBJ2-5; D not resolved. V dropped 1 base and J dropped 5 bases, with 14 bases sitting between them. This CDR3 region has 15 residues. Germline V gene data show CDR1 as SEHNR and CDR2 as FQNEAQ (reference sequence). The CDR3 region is CASSLVGPTGETQYF. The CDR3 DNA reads TGTGCCAGCAGCTTAGTTGGGCCCACTGGCGAGACCCAGTACTTC.

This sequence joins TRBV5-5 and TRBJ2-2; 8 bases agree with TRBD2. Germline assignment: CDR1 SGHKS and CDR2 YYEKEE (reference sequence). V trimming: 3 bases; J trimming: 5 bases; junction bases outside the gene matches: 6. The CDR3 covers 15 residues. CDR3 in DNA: TGTGCCAGCAGCTCAGGGACTAGGGGGACCGGGGAGCTGTTTTTT. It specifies CASSSGTRGTGELFF.

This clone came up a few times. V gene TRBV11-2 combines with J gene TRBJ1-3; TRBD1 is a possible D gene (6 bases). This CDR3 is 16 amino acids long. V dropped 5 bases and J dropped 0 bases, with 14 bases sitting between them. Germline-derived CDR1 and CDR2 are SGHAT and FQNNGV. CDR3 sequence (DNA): TGTGCCAGCAGCCGGGGGCGCGGGAGCTCTGGAAACACCATATATTTT. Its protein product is CASSRGRGSSGNTIYF.

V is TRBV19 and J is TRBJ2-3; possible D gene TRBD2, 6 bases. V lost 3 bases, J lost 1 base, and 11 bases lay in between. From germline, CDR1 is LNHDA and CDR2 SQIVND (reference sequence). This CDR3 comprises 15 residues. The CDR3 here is CASSMRRDRTDTQYF. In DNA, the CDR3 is TGTGCCAGTAGTATGAGGCGGGACCGCACAGATACGCAGTATTTT.

Here the CDR3 reads CAWSPIGTGGNTEAFF. In nucleotides, the CDR3 is TGTGCCTGGAGTCCAATAGGGACAGGGGGTAACACTGAAGCTTTCTTT. The V call is TRBV30, the J call TRBJ1-1; 11 positions agree with TRBD1. The V segment lost 2 bases and the J segment 2 bases; nucleotides outside the gene matches: 7. Germline V lookup: CDR1 GTSNPN, CDR2 SVGIG (reference sequence). This CDR3 spans 16 amino acids.

The CDR3 region is CASRSPRDTFNEKLFF. The CDR3 nucleotides are TGTGCCAGTAGATCACCCCGGGACACGTTTAATGAAAAACTGTTTTTT. The chain uses TRBV19 and TRBJ1-4; a possible D gene is TRBD1 (6 bases). V lost 6 bases to trimming and J lost 4 bases, with 18 bases between them. The CDR3 has 16 amino acids. Germline V lookup: CDR1 LNHDA, CDR2 SQIVND (reference sequence).

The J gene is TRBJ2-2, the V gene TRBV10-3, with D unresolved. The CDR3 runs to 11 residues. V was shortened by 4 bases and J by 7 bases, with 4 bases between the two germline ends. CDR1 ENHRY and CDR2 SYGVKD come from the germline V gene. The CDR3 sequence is CAISASGELFF. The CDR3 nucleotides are TGTGCCATCAGTGCTAGCGGGGAGCTGTTTTTT.

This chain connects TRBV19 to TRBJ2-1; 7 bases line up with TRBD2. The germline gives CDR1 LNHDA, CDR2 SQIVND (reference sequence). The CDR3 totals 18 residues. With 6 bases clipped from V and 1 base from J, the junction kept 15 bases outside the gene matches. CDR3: CASRNPLGREASYNEQFF. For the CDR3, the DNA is TGTGCCAGTAGAAACCCTTTAGGACGGGAGGCATCCTACAATGAGCAGTTCTTC.

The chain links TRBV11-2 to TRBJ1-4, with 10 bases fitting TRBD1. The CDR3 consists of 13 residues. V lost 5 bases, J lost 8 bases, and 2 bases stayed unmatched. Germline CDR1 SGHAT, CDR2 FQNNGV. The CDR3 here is CASSPDRGEKLFF. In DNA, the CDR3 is TGTGCCAGCAGCCCGGACAGGGGGGAAAAACTGTTTTTT.

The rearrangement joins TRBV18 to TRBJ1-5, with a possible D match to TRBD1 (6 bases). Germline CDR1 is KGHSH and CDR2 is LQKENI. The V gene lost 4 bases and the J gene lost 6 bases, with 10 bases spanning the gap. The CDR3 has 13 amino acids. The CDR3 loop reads CASSQDSTQPQHF. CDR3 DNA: TGTGCCAGCTCACAGGACAGTACTCAGCCCCAGCATTTT.

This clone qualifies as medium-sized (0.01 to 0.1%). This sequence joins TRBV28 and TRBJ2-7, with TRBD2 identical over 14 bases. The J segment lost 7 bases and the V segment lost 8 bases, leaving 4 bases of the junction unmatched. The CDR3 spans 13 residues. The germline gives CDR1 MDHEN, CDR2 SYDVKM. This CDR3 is CASARTSGREQYF. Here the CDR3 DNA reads TGTGCCAGCGCCAGGACTAGCGGGAGGGAGCAGTACTTC.

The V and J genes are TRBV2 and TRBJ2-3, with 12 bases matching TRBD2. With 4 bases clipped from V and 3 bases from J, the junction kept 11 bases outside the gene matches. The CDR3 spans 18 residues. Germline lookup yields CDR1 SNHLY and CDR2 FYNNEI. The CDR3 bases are TGTGCCAGCAGTGGAAGCTTACTCGGACTAGCGGGGACAGATACGCAGTATTTT. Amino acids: CASSGSLLGLAGTDTQYF.

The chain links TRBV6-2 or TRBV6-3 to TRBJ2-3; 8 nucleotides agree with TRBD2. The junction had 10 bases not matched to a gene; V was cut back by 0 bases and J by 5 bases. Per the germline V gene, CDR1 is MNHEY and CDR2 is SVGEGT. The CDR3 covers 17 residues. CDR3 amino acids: CASSYSLGREDGDTQYF. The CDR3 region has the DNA TGTGCCAGCAGTTACTCGCTGGGGCGGGAGGATGGAGATACGCAGTATTTT.

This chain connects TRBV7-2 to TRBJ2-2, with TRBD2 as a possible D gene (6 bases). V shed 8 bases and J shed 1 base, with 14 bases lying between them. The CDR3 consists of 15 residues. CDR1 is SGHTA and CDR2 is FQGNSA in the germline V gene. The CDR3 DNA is TGTGCCAGCGTCTTTAGCGGAGGGAACACCGGGGAGCTGTTTTTT. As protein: CASVFSGGNTGELFF.

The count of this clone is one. CDR3 in amino acids: CASSLARVRGLTENTIYF. The CDR3 DNA is TGTGCCAGCAGCTTGGCCCGCGTAAGGGGACTGACTGAAAACACCATATATTTT. The chain links TRBV5-4 to TRBJ1-3; possible D gene TRBD1, 5 bases. Trimming pared 0 bases from V and 6 bases from J, leaving 22 bases between. The CDR3 extends over 18 amino acids. The germline CDR1 and CDR2 sequences are SGHNT and YYREEE (reference sequence).

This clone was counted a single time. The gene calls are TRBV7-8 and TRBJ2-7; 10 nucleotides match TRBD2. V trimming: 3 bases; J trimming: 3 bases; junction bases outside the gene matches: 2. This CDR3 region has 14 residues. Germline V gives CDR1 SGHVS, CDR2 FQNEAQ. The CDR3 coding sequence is TGTGCCAGCAGCTTGGGACTAGCGAGCTACGAGCAGTACTTC. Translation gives CASSLGLASYEQYF.

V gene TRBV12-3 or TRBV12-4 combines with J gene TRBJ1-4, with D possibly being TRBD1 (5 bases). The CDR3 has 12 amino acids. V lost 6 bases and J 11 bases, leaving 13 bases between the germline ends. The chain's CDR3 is CASSPGGGKLFF. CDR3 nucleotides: TGTGCCAGCAGCCCCGGGGGAGGGAAACTGTTTTTT.

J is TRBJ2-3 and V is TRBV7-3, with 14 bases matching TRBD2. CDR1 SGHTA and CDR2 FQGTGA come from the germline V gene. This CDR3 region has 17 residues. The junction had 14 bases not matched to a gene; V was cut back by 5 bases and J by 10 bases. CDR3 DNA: TGTGCCAGCAGCCACAAAGCGGGACTAGCGGGAGCCCGGGCGCAGTATTTT. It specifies CASSHKAGLAGARAQYF.

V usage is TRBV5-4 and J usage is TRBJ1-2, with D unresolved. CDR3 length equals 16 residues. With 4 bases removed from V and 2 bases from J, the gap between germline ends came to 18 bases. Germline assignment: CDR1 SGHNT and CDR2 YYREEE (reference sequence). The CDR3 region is CASSPARGGSNYGYTF. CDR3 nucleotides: TGTGCCAGCAGCCCGGCCCGCGGTGGCAGCAACTATGGCTACACCTTC.

CDR3 sequence (DNA): TGTGCCAGCAGTACGAGGGATTGGACCAAAAACATTCAGTACTTC. This sequence encodes CASSTRDWTKNIQYF. The chain has TRBV6-5 and TRBJ2-4, with D perhaps TRBD2 (5 bases). CDR3 length: 15 amino acids. Germline CDR1 reads MNHEY; CDR2 reads SVGAGI. V lost 5 bases and J lost 2, with 13 bases in between.

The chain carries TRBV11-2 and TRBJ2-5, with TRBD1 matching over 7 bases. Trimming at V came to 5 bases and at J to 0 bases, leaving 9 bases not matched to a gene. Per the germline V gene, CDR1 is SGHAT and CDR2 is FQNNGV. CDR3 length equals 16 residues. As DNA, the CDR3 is TGTGCCAGCAGCCGCCGGGACAGCCTATACCAAGAGACCCAGTACTTC. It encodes CASSRRDSLYQETQYF.

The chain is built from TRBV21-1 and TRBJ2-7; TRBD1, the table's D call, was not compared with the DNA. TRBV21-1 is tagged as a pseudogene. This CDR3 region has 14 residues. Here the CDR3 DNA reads TGTGCCAGCAGCAAACTTTGCAGATCCTACGAGCAGTACTTC. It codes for CASSKLCRSYEQYF.

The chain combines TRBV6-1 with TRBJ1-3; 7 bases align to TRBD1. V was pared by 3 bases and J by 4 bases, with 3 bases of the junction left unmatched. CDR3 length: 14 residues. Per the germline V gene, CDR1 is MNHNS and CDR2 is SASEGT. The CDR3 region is CASSEDRSGNTIYF. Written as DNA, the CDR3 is TGTGCCAGCAGTGAGGACAGGAGCGGAAACACCATATATTTT.